The T cell receptor (beta chain) under discussion was sequenced for a study of T cell responses to AZD1222 COVID-19 vaccine. For the study at large: Samples with a second dose at about 4 or about 12 weeks were pooled together.

A word on this clone: Its antigen is currently unknown.

Trimming shortened V by 7 bases and J by 8 bases, and 11 bases separated the two germline ends. The CDR3 runs 11 residues. Germline V gene lookup returns CDR1 SNHLY and CDR2 FYNNEI. Data came from immunoSEQ multiplex PCR; TCRdb stores just in-frame clones and leaves some out. The top ten hold approximately 19% of the sample, which has around 100,000 clones, approximately 89% seen once. Overall study results and limits: With two AZD1222 doses given, Spike-specific TCR breadth and depth both rose. Nearly half of spike-specific TCRs reportedly target unmutated variant regions.

Sequencing was performed on peripheral blood, taken on day 0 of AZD1222 vaccination. This sequence was found in an adult in good health. V and J are TRBV2 and TRBJ1-1; unclear D gene. The DNA of the CDR3 is TGTGCCAGCATAATGGGCTCGGAAGCTTTCTTT. Encoded protein: CASIMGSEAFF. Using reference TRBV2 and TRBJ1-1 for the parts outside the CDR3, the full variable domain is EPEVTQTPSHQVTQMGQEVILRCVPISNHLYFYWYRQILGQKVEFLVSFYNNEISEKSEIFDDQFSVERPDGSNFTLKIRSTKLEDSAMYFCASIMGSEAFFGQGTRLTVV.